This T cell receptor (beta chain) stems from a study of blood T cell repertoires in COVID-19. Study information: The United States, Italy and Spain supplied acute and convalescent COVID-19 samples. The cDNA or gDNA used as material had been derived from T cells, B-cell-depleted T cells, or PBMCs.

Original processing methods: For nucleated cells, counts were estimated from reference gene primer amplification. Data came from immunoSEQ multiplex PCR; TCRdb stores just in-frame clones and leaves some out. The V and J calls and clone size were taken over from that table, and D and trimming were inferred from the DNA. This table holds around 98,000 clones, about 80% found once. The CDR3 contains 16 residues. Germline CDR1 SGHAT, CDR2 FQNNGV. Trimming took 5 bases from V and 6 from J; bases not matched to a gene: 11. The sample consisted of peripheral blood. This clonotype was obtained from a man between 65 and 85 years old with acute or convalescent COVID-19. V is TRBV11-2 and J is TRBJ1-5; 9 bases align to TRBD1. CDR3 amino acids: CASSEGTGLSRQPQHF. The CDR3, as DNA: TGTGCCAGCAGCGAAGGGACAGGGTTATCTCGTCAGCCCCAGCATTTT.